A single sample is the source of the 11 T cell receptor beta chains below, sequenced in a study of blood T cell repertoires in COVID-19 (dated by TCRdb to 2018 to 2020). Libraries were made using the immunoSEQ multiplex PCR assay. As stored in TCRdb, this immuneACCESS dataset retains in-frame rearrangements with V and J assigned. A fraction of the clones does not appear; measured against another copy, unresolved V genes explain less than half of the discrepancy, and the remainder lacks a known reason. The sample table contains fewer than 95,000 clones; only one count was recorded for around two thirds of them. Roughly 4% of the sample comes from the top ten. Material for sequencing was peripheral blood. Receptor source: a man in his sixties or seventies with COVID-19, enrolled during active disease.

The gene calls are TRBV27 and TRBJ2-1; TRBD2 matches at 13 bases. This CDR3 comprises 18 residues. Unmatched junction bases numbered 16, after V lost 5 bases and J lost 9 bases. Per germline, CDR1 MNHEY and CDR2 SMNVEV (reference sequence). CDR3 bases: TGTGCCAGCAGTCTCGATCCCCCCGGACTAGCGGGAGTTAGTGAGCAGTTCTTC. Its protein product is CASSLDPPGLAGVSEQFF.

The chain uses TRBV28 and TRBJ2-5, with TRBD2 as a possible D gene (6 bases). CDR3 length: 12 residues. Germline loops: CDR1 MDHEN, CDR2 SYDVKM. The ends were cut back, 8 bases at V and 4 bases at J, with 11 bases in the middle. CDR3 DNA: TGTGCCAGCCGCCGGGGGTTAGAGACCCAGTACTTC. Encoded protein: CASRRGLETQYF.

In its sample, this clone was seen a few times. The chain combines TRBV6-2 or TRBV6-3 with TRBJ2-1, with 8 bases fitting TRBD2. CDR1 is MNHEY and CDR2 is SVGEGT in the germline V gene. This CDR3 has 18 amino acids. V was pared by 2 bases and J by 8 bases, with 17 bases of the junction left unmatched. The CDR3 DNA follows: TGTGCCAGCAGTTACGAAATTGGAGCGGGAGCCCCTTCGGATGAGCAGTTCTTC. Its protein product is CASSYEIGAGAPSDEQFF.

J is TRBJ2-1 and V is TRBV3-1 (or the pseudogene TRBV3-2); 9 positions agree with TRBD1. This CDR3 has 14 residues. V trimming: 5 bases; J trimming: 7 bases; junction bases outside the gene matches: 6. From germline, CDR1 is LGHDT and CDR2 YNNKEL (reference sequence). The CDR3 nucleotides are TGTGCCAGCAGCGACATCGACAGGGGGAATGAGCAGTTCTTC. As protein: CASSDIDRGNEQFF.

The genes are TRBV28 and TRBJ1-6; TRBD1 matches at 7 bases. Looked up from germline, CDR1 is MDHEN and CDR2 is SYDVKM. The CDR3 has 19 amino acids. V was clipped by 5 bases and J by 0 bases; unmatched bases: 13. In nucleotides, the CDR3 is TGTGCCAGCAGTACACAAGGGACAGCCCGGAGCTCCTATAATTCACCCCTCCACTTT. It is translated as CASSTQGTARSSYNSPLHF.

This chain joins TRBV5-1 and TRBJ2-7, with D perhaps matching TRBD1 (5 bases). V lost 4 bases, J lost 6 bases, and 20 bases lay in between. This CDR3 comprises 15 residues. Looked up from germline, CDR1 is SGHRS and CDR2 is YFSETQ. CDR3 nucleotide sequence: TGCGCCAGCAGCCCCAACTCAGGGTTCTCGGTCGAGCAGTACTTC. It encodes CASSPNSGFSVEQYF.

The J gene is TRBJ1-1, the V gene TRBV12-3 or TRBV12-4; D remains unclear. This CDR3 contains 13 residues. V was clipped by 1 base and J by 7 bases, with 10 bases between them. The DNA for the CDR3 is TGTGCCAGCAGTTTAGGAGGAGAGGGTGAAGCTTTCTTT. This sequence encodes CASSLGGEGEAFF.

The rearrangement uses TRBV7-6 and TRBJ2-7; 12 positions match TRBD2. The germline CDR1 and CDR2 sequences are SGHVS and FNYEAQ. The CDR3 has 15 amino acids. The V gene end was trimmed by 4 bases and the J gene end by 3 bases; junction bases not matched to a gene: 4. CDR3 nucleotides: TGTGCCAGCAGCTCAGCGGGACTAGCGGGCTACGAGCAGTACTTC. This gives the protein CASSSAGLAGYEQYF. The variable domain in full, with the rest retrieved from reference TRBV7-6 and TRBJ2-7, is GAGVSQSPRYKVTKRGQDVALRCDPISGHVSLYWYRQALGQGPEFLTYFNYEAQQDKSGLPNDRFSAERPEGSISTLTIQRTEQRDSAMYRCASSSAGLAGYEQYFGPGTRLTVT.

The rearrangement uses TRBV4-3 and TRBJ2-2; tentatively, D is TRBD2 (6 bases). The germline gives CDR1 LGHNA, CDR2 YSLEER. CDR3 length equals 15 residues. Trimming shortened V by 2 bases and J by 2 bases, and 9 bases separated the two germline ends. CDR3 protein: CASSQRLDNTGELFF. The CDR3 DNA reads as TGCGCCAGCAGCCAAAGACTAGATAACACCGGGGAGCTGTTTTTT.

The rearrangement joins TRBV28 to TRBJ1-1; 8 bases fit TRBD1. CDR3 size: 13 residues. Germline V gene data show CDR1 as MDHEN and CDR2 as SYDVKM. With 2 bases clipped from V and 4 bases from J, the junction kept 0 bases outside the gene matches. The chain's CDR3 is CASSLDRGTEAFF. CDR3 coding DNA: TGTGCCAGCAGTTTAGACAGGGGCACTGAAGCTTTCTTT. Complete variable domain (other parts from reference TRBV28 and TRBJ1-1): DVKVTQSSRYLVKRTGEKVFLECVQDMDHENMFWYRQDPGLGLRLIYFSYDVKMKEKGDIPEGYSVSREKKERFSLILESASTNQTSMYLCASSLDRGTEAFFGQGTRLTVV.

This clone appeared a few times. Different DNA sequences within this sample yield the same CDR3. J is TRBJ1-6 and V is TRBV9; tentative D call: TRBD1 (5 bases). Germline CDR1 is SGDLS and CDR2 is YYNGEE. This CDR3 comprises 14 residues. Deletions cut 1 base from V and 3 bases from J, with 5 bases between. The CDR3 coding sequence is TGTGCCAGCAGCGTACAGGGCTATAATTCACCCCTCCACTTT. This encodes CASSVQGYNSPLHF.